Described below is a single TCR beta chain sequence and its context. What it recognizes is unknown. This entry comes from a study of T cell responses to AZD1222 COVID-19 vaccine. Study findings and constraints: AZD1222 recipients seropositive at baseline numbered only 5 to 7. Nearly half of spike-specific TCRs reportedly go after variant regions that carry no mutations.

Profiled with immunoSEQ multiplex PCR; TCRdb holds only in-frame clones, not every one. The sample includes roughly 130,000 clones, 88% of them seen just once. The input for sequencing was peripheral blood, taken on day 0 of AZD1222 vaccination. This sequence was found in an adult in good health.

The CDR3 coding sequence is TGTGCCATCAGTGGCGAGGGGACCGTAACAGATACGCAGTATTTT. Translating gives CAISGEGTVTDTQYF. V gene TRBV10-3 combines with J gene TRBJ2-3, with D perhaps assigned TRBD1 or TRBD2 (5 bases each). Germline V gives CDR1 ENHRY, CDR2 SYGVKD. The CDR3 runs 15 residues. Trimming stripped 4 bases from V and 3 bases from J, with 14 bases between.